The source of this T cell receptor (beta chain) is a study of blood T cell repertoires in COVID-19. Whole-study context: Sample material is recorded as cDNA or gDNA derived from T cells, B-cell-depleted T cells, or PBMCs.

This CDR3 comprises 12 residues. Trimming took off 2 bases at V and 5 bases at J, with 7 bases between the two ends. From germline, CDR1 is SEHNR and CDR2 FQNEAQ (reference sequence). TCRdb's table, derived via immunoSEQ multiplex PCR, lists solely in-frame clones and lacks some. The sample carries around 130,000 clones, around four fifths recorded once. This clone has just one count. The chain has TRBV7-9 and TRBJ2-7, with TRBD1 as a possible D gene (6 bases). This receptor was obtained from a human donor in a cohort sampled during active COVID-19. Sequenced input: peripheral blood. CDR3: CASSLTGHEQYF. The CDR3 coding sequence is TGTGCCAGCAGCTTAACAGGGCACGAGCAGTACTTC.